The clone carrying this TCR beta chain was recorded a few times. What it recognizes is unknown. TCRdb reprocessed the 5' RACE reads with MiXCR, giving one entry per CDR3 protein. The table shows a few hundred thousand distinct CDR3 sequences, with 20% to 25% occurring only once. The sample comes from a study of T-cell memory formation after mild COVID-19. Whole-study findings and limits: Certain responding clones were present in pre-infection memory, suggesting participation of cross-reactive memory.

CDR3 size: 14 residues. The V end lost 4 bases, the J end lost 2 bases, and 15 bases lay between the germline ends. Germline V gene lookup returns CDR1 DFQATT and CDR2 SNEGSKA (reference sequence). The chain employs TRBV20-1 and TRBJ2-7, with D tentatively TRBD1 (5 bases). The receptor was derived from a man aged 18 to 30 who had mild COVID-19 (a few samples of this study predate the infection). Cell type and time point are not known. The sample consisted of PBMCs or a T cell subset sorted from them (not recorded which). CDR3 sequence (DNA): TGCAGTGCTATGGGTGCCAGGACACCCTACGAGCAGTACTTC. Amino acids: CSAMGARTPYEQYF.